This entry describes one T cell receptor beta chain. Its antigen remains unknown. While the first cohort had 600 to 750 subjects, the donors belonged to the separate validation cohort of over a hundred subjects. This specimen comes from a study of cytomegalovirus exposure and HLA in healthy donors. Repertoires were generated with immunoSEQ multiplex PCR, while TCRdb's copy carries only in-frame clones and drops some. The data hold some 170,000 clones, with approximately 90% observed a single time. Study outcomes and limitations: Some public TCRs appeared in many individuals, while most sequences were rare.

Germline V gene data show CDR1 as KGHSH and CDR2 as LQKENI. Trimming stripped 3 bases from V and 4 bases from J, with 7 bases between. The CDR3 runs 12 residues. The source is a woman aged 25 to 45 in good health and CMV-seronegative. The sequenced material came from PBMCs. This rearrangement joins TRBV18 to TRBJ2-7; perhaps TRBD1 as D (5 bases). The CDR3 is CASSPDSYEQYF. The CDR3 nucleotides read TGTGCCAGCTCACCCGACAGTTACGAGCAGTACTTC.